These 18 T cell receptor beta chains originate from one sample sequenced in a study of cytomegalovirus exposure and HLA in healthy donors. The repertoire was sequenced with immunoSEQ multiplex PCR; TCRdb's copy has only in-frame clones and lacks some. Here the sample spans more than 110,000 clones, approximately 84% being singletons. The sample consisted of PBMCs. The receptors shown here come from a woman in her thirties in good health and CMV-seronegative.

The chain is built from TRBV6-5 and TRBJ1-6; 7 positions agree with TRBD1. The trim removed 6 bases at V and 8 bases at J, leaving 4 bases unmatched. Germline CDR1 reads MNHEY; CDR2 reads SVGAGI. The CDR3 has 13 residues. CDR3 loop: CASRTTGDSPLHF. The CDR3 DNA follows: TGTGCCAGCAGGACAACAGGGGATTCACCCCTCCACTTT.

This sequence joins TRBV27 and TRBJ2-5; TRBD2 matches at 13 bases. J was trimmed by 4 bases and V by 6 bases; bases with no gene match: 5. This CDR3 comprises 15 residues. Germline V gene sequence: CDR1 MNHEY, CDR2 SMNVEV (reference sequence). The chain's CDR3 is CASSLLAGGPETQYF. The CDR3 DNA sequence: TGTGCCAGCAGCCTACTAGCGGGGGGGCCAGAGACCCAGTACTTC.

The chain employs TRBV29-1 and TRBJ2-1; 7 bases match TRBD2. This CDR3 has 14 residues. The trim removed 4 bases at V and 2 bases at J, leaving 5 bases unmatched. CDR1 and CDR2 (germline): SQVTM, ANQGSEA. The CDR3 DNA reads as TGCAGCGTTGCTAGCGGAGACCCCTACAATGAGCAGTTCTTC. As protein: CSVASGDPYNEQFF.

The CDR3 region has the DNA TGTGCCAGCAGTGTTGGGGGCGCCCGGGTCTACGAGCAGTACTTC. Protein sequence: CASSVGGARVYEQYF. The V call is TRBV2, the J call TRBJ2-7; tentatively, D is TRBD1 (6 bases). V was cut by 4 bases and J by 3 bases, with 16 bases left in between. The CDR3 sequence is 15 residues long. Germline V gene data show CDR1 as SNHLY and CDR2 as FYNNEI.

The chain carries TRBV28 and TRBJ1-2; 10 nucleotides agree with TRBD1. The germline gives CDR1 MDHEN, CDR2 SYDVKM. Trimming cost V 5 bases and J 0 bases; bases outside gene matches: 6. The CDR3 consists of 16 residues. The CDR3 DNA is TGTGCCAGCAGTCTTTCCGGGACAGGGGCTAACTATGGCTACACCTTC. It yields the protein CASSLSGTGANYGYTF.

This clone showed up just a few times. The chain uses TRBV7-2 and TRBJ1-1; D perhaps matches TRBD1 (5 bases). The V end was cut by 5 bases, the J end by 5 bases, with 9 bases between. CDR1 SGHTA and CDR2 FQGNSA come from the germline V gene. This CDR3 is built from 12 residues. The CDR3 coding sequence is TGTGCCAGCAGCCGCACAGGTACTGAAGCTTTCTTT. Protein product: CASSRTGTEAFF.

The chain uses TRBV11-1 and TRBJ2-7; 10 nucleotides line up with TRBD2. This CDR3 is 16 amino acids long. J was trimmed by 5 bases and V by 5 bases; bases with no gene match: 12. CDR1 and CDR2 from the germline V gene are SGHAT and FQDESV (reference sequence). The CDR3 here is CASSGLAGGGTDEQYF. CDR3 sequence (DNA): TGTGCCAGCAGCGGATTAGCGGGGGGCGGGACTGACGAGCAGTACTTC.

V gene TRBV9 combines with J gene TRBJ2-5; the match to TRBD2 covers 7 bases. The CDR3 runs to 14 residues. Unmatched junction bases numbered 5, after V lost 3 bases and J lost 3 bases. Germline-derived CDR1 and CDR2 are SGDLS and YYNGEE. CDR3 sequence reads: CASSGGGLEETQYF. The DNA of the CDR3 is TGTGCCAGCAGCGGGGGAGGGCTGGAAGAGACCCAGTACTTC.

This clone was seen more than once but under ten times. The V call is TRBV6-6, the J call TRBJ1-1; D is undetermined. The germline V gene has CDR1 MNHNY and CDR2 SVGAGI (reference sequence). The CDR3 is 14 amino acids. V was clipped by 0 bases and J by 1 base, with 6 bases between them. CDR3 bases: TGTGCCAGCAGTTACTCGGAGAGGAACACTGAAGCTTTCTTT. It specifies CASSYSERNTEAFF.

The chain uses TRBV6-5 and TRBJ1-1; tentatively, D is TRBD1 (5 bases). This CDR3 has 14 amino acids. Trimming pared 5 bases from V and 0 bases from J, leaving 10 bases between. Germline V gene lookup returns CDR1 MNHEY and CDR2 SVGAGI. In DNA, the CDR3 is TGTGCCAGCAGTCCCAGACAGATGAACACTGAAGCTTTCTTT. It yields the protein CASSPRQMNTEAFF.

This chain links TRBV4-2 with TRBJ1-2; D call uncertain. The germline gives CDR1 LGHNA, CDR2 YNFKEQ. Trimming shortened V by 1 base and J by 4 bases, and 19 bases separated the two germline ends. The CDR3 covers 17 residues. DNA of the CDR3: TGTGCCAGCAGCCAAGGCTTTGCTGGACTTACAAGCTATGGCTACACCTTC. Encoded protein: CASSQGFAGLTSYGYTF.

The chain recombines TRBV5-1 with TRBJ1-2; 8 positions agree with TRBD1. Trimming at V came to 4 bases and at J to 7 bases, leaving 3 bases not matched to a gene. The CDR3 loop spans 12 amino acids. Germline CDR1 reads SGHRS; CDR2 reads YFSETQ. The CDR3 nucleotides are TGCGCCAGCAGCCAGGACAGGGCTGGCTACACCTTC. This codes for CASSQDRAGYTF.

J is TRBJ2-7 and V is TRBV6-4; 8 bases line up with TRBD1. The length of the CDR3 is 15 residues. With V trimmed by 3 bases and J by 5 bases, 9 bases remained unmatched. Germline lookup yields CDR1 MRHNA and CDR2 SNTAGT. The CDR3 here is CASSENEGQAHEQYF. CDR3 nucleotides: TGTGCCAGCAGTGAAAACGAGGGACAGGCCCACGAGCAGTACTTC.

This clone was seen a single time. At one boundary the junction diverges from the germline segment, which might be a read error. The CDR3 bases are TGTGCCAGCAGGAGAGGGGACAGGGAAACCGAGGAGCTGTTTTTT. Its translation is CASRRGDRETEELFF. The V call is TRBV2, the J call TRBJ2-2, with TRBD1 identical over 9 bases. The CDR3 runs 15 residues. Germline CDR1 and CDR2: SNHLY and FYNNEI. The variable domain in full, with the rest retrieved from reference TRBV2 and TRBJ2-2, is EPEVTQTPSHQVTQMGQEVILRCVPISNHLYFYWYRQILGQKVEFLVSFYNNEISEKSEIFDDQFSVERPDGSNFTLKIRSTKLEDSAMYFCASRRGDRETEELFFGEGSRLTVL.

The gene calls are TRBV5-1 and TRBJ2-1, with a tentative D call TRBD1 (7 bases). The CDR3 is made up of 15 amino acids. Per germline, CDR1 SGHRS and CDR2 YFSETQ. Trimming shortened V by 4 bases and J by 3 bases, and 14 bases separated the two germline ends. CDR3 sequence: CASSEDRDFYNEQFF. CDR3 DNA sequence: TGCGCCAGCAGCGAAGACAGGGACTTCTACAATGAGCAGTTCTTC.

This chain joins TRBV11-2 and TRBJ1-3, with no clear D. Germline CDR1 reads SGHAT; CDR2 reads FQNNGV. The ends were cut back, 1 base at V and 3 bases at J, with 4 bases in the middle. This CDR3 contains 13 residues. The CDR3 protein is CASSLAGGNTIYF. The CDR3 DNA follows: TGTGCCAGCAGCTTAGCCGGTGGAAACACCATATATTTT. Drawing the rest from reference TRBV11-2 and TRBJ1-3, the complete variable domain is EAGVAQSPRYKIIEKRQSVAFWCNPISGHATLYWYQQILGQGPKLLIQFQNNGVVDDSQLPKDRFSAERLKGVDSTLKIQPAKLEDSAVYLCASSLAGGNTIYFGEGSWLTVV.

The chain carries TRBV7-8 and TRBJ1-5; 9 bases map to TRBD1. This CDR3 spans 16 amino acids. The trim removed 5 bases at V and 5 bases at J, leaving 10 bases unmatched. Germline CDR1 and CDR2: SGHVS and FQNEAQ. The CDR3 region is CASSPRDRVVDQPQHF. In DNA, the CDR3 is TGTGCCAGCAGCCCCCGGGACAGGGTTGTGGATCAGCCCCAGCATTTT.

The CDR3 spells CASSKQGPYFYEQYF. CDR3 bases: TGTGCCAGCAGCAAACAGGGACCTTACTTCTACGAGCAGTACTTC. The rearrangement uses TRBV7-9 and TRBJ2-7; D is perhaps TRBD1 (6 bases). The CDR3 has 15 residues. CDR1 SEHNR and CDR2 FQNEAQ come from the germline V gene (reference sequence). V was shortened by 5 bases and J by 3 bases, with 17 bases between the two germline ends. Complete variable domain (other parts from reference TRBV7-9 and TRBJ2-7): DTGVSQNPRHKITKRGQNVTFRCDPISEHNRLYWYRQTLGQGPEFLTYFQNEAQLEKSRLLSDRFSAERPKGSFSTLEIQRTEQGDSAMYLCASSKQGPYFYEQYFGPGTRLTVT.